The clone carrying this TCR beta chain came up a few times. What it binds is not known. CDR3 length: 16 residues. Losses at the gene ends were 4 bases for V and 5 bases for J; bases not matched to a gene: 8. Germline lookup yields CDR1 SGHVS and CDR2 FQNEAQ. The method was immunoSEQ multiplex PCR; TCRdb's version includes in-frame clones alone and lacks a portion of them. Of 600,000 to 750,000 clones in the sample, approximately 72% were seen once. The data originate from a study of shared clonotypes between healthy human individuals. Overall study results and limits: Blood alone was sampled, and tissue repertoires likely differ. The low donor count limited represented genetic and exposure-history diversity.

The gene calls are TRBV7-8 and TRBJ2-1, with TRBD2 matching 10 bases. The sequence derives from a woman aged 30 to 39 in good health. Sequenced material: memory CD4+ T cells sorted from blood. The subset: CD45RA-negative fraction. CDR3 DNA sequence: TGTGCCAGCAGCTCAAAGCGGGAGGGCGAGAACAATGAGCAGTTCTTC. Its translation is CASSSKREGENNEQFF.